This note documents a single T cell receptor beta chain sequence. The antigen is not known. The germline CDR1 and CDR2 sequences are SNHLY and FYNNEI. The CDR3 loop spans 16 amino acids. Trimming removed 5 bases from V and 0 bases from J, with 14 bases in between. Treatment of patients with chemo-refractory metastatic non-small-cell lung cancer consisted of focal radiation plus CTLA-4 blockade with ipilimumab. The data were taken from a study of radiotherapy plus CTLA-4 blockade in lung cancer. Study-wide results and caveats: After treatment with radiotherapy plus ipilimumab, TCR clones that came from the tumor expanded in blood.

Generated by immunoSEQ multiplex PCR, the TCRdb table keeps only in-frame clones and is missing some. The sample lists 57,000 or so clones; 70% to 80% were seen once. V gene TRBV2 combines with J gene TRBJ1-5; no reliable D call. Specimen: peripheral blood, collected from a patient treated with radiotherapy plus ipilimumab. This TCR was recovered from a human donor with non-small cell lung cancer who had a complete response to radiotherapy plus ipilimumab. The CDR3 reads CASSLGATYSNQPQHF. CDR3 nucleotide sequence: TGTGCCAGCAGTCTCGGAGCCACCTATAGCAATCAGCCCCAGCATTTT.